This TCR beta chain was captured by sequencing in a study of cytomegalovirus exposure and HLA in healthy donors. PCR primers comprised 60 Vbeta and 13 Jbeta primers. As handled by the study authors: In a later analysis, some 10 million of approximately 81 million unique beta chains occurred in at least two donors. Only in-frame clones appear in the TCRdb table, and some are missing; sequencing was by immunoSEQ multiplex PCR. Clone size and V and J calls were adopted from that table, with D and trimming inferred from the DNA. The sample carries about 170,000 clones, approximately 82% recorded once. The V segment lost 3 bases and the J segment 3 bases; nucleotides outside the gene matches: 10. This CDR3 is built from 18 residues. Germline loops: CDR1 MNHNS, CDR2 SASEGT.

V and J are TRBV6-1 and TRBJ2-7; 14 nucleotides line up with TRBD2. The TCR was taken from a male donor in good health and CMV-seronegative. Sequenced input: PBMCs. CDR3 amino acids: CASSDGRTSGRTLYEQYF. The CDR3 coding sequence is TGTGCCAGCAGTGATGGAAGGACTAGCGGGAGGACGCTCTACGAGCAGTACTTC.